This record concerns one TCR beta chain sequence. CD8+ and CD4+ blood T cells underwent TCR beta sequencing. It was negative isolation that provided the CD8+ and CD4+ T cells, whereas TEMRA cells were enriched by FACS. The data were obtained in a study of CD8 T cells in Susac syndrome. After extraction with the RNeasy kit, 0.5 to 1 ug of the RNA was reverse transcribed using random hexamers. TCRdb recomputed calls from the immunoSEQ multiplex PCR reads with MiXCR, one row per CDR3 protein. The sample shows over 120,000 distinct CDR3 sequences, just under 95% of them seen only once. The CDR3 has 19 residues. V trimming: 4 bases; J trimming: 7 bases; junction bases outside the gene matches: 20. Germline CDR1 MGHRA, CDR2 YSYEKL.

The receptor comes from a human donor with Susac syndrome. Sample: CD4+ T cells from PBMCs. The chain recombines TRBV4-1 with TRBJ2-2, with 8 bases aligning to TRBD1. Here the CDR3 reads CASSLRRTGSGGWDGELFF. The DNA for the CDR3 is TGCGCCAGCAGCCTAAGAAGAACGGGGTCAGGGGGCTGGGACGGGGAGCTGTTTTTT.